The entry below describes one TCR beta chain. Trimming took 1 base from V and 0 from J; bases not matched to a gene: 5. Per the germline V gene, CDR1 is MGHRA and CDR2 is YSYEKL. The CDR3 extends over 17 amino acids. Using immunoSEQ multiplex PCR, the repertoire was profiled, and TCRdb retains in-frame clones only, with some absent. The top ten clones hold around 20% of a sample with 70,000 or so clones, about 83% of them seen once. This sample was taken from a study of blood T cell repertoires in COVID-19. The chain joins TRBV4-1 to TRBJ2-7; 11 positions agree with TRBD2. This sequence was found in a woman of 80 years or more with acute or convalescent COVID-19. Source material: peripheral blood. The CDR3 sequence is CASSQGTSGRFSYEQYF. In nucleotides, the CDR3 is TGCGCCAGCAGCCAAGGGACTAGCGGGCGATTCTCCTACGAGCAGTACTTC.